Listed below are T cell receptor beta chains from one sample, sequenced in a study of monozygotic twins with inflammatory bowel disease. TCRdb processed the 5' RACE reads again and assigns one entry to each CDR3 protein, with no DNA. Listed are approximately 200,000 distinct CDR3 sequences; less than 9% falls within the top ten. The sample comprised blood. These receptors came from a human donor with ulcerative colitis or Crohn's disease, or a healthy co-twin of an affected twin (not recorded which). CDR3s include the opening cysteine and the closing phenylalanine or tryptophan.

j_call: TRBJ2-1; v_call: TRBV7-6; cdr3_aa: CASSRRYGPYNEQFF
j_call: TRBJ1-5; v_call: TRBV28; cdr3_aa: CASSLRDRYQPQHF
j_call: TRBJ1-2; v_call: TRBV19; cdr3_aa: CASSDSYGYTF
j_call: TRBJ1-3; v_call: TRBV28; cdr3_aa: CASRLAQGASSMSGNTIYF
j_call: TRBJ2-7; v_call: TRBV20-1; cdr3_aa: CSAKQTYEQYF
j_call: TRBJ2-2; v_call: TRBV4-3; cdr3_aa: CASSQDRANTGELFF
j_call: TRBJ2-3; v_call: TRBV5-1; cdr3_aa: CASSKDSVFGLASTDTQYF
j_call: TRBJ1-5; v_call: TRBV7-2; cdr3_aa: CASSGRRTQGEPQHF
j_call: TRBJ1-2; v_call: TRBV7-2; cdr3_aa: CASSGGATQQSPYTF
j_call: TRBJ2-1; v_call: TRBV11-2; cdr3_aa: CASSRPNEQFF
j_call: TRBJ2-7; v_call: TRBV7-2; cdr3_aa: CASSLPGTPTYEQYF
j_call: TRBJ2-2; v_call: TRBV4-2; cdr3_aa: CASTGPPKMSTGELFF
j_call: TRBJ2-5; v_call: TRBV7-6; cdr3_aa: CASGGRIIQETQYF
j_call: TRBJ2-2; v_call: TRBV2; cdr3_aa: CASRGTVATGELFF
j_call: TRBJ2-7; v_call: TRBV5-1; cdr3_aa: CASSYDKGSYEQYF
j_call: TRBJ2-1; v_call: TRBV6-5; cdr3_aa: CASSYSYLSGDRSYNEQFF
j_call: TRBJ1-1; v_call: TRBV10-3; cdr3_aa: CAISGASGRNTEAFF
j_call: TRBJ2-6; v_call: TRBV27; cdr3_aa: CASSLSSTGVFSGANVLTF
j_call: TRBJ1-6; v_call: TRBV29-1; cdr3_aa: CSVRRQGNNSPLHF
j_call: TRBJ2-2; v_call: TRBV7-9; cdr3_aa: CASSLPTSGNTGELFF
j_call: TRBJ2-3; v_call: TRBV5-1; cdr3_aa: CASSPEPGGGTDTQYF
j_call: TRBJ2-7; v_call: TRBV12-3/TRBV12-4; cdr3_aa: CASSRDSWYEQYF
j_call: TRBJ1-1; v_call: TRBV20-1; cdr3_aa: CSAKGATGLGTEAFF
j_call: TRBJ1-2; v_call: TRBV12-3/TRBV12-4; cdr3_aa: CASSNPGYGYTF
j_call: TRBJ2-7; v_call: TRBV15; cdr3_aa: CATSRGDGTLNYEQYF
j_call: TRBJ2-7; v_call: TRBV7-2; cdr3_aa: CASGGTRDEQYF
j_call: TRBJ2-7; v_call: TRBV27; cdr3_aa: CASGTGSSYEQYF
j_call: TRBJ1-3; v_call: TRBV3-1; cdr3_aa: CASSPGHSGNTIYF
j_call: TRBJ1-5; v_call: TRBV20-1; cdr3_aa: CSARGGDQPQHF